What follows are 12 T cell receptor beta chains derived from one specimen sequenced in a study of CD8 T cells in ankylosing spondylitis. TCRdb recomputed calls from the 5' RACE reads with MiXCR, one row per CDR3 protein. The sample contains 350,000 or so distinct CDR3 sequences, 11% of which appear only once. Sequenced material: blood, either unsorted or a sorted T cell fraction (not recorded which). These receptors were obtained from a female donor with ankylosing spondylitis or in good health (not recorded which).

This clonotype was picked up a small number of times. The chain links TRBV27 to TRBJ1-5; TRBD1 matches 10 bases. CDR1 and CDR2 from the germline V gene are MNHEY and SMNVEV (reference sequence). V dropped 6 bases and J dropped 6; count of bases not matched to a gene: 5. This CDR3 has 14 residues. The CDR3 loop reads CASSLRDRGQPQHF. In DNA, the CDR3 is TGTGCCAGCAGCCTCCGGGACAGGGGTCAGCCCCAGCATTTT.

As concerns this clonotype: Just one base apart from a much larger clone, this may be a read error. The CDR3: CASSQSGGATNTEAFF. CDR3 DNA: TGTGCCAGCAGCCAGTCGGGTGGGGCTACGAACACTGAAGCTTTCTTT. The chain carries TRBV4-2 and TRBJ1-1; D is perhaps TRBD1 (5 bases). CDR3 length: 16 amino acids. Germline-derived CDR1 and CDR2 are LGHNA and YNFKEQ. V lost 3 bases and J 1 base, leaving 15 bases between the germline ends.

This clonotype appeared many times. DNA of the CDR3: TGTGCCAGCAGTTTAGGTGAAAACACCATATATTTT. Its translation: CASSLGENTIYF. The chain combines TRBV12-3 or TRBV12-4 with TRBJ1-3; D gene unclear. V was shortened by 1 base and J by 6 bases, with 4 bases between the two germline ends. The length of the CDR3 is 12 residues.

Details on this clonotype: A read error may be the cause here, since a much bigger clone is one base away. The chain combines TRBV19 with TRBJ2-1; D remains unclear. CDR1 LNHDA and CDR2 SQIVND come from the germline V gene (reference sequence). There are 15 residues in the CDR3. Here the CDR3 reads CASRTVAVHYNEKFF. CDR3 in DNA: TGTGCCAGTAGGACGGTTGCGGTTCATTACAATGAGAAGTTCTTC.

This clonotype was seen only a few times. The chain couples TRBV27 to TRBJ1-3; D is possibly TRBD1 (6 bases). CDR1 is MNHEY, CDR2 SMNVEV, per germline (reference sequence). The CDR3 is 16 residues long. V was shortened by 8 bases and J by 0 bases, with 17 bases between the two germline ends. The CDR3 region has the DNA TGTGCCAGCCAACGGGGGGGCCCTATCTCTGGAAACACCATATATTTT. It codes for CASQRGGPISGNTIYF.

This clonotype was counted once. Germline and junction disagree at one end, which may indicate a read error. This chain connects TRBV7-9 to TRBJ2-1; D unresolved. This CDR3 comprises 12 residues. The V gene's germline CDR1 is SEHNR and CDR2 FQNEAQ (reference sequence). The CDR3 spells CSSSPNYNEQFF. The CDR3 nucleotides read TGTTCCAGCAGTCCTAATTACAATGAGCAGTTCTTC.

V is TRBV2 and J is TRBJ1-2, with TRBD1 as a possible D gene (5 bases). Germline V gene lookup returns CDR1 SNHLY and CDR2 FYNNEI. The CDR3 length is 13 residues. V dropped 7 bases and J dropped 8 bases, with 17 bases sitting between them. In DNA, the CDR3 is TGTGCCAGCAATGGGGGGGTGTCTGAGGGCTACACCTTC. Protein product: CASNGGVSEGYTF.

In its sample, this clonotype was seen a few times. CDR3 coding DNA: TGCAGTGCTAGAGATTCGCGGGGGGGCGGGTACGAGCAGTACTTC. Protein product: CSARDSRGGGYEQYF. The J gene is TRBJ2-7, the V gene TRBV20-1; 9 bases map to TRBD2. The J segment lost 4 bases and the V segment lost 0 bases, leaving 7 bases of the junction unmatched. The CDR3 is made up of 15 amino acids. Per germline, CDR1 DFQATT and CDR2 SNEGSKA (reference sequence).

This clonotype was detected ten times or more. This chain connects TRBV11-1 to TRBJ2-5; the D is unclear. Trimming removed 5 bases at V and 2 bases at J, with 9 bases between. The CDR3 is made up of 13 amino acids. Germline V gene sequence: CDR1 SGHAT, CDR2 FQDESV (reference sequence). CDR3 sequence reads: CASSPSEQETQYF. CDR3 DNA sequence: TGTGCCAGCAGCCCCTCCGAGCAAGAGACCCAGTACTTC.

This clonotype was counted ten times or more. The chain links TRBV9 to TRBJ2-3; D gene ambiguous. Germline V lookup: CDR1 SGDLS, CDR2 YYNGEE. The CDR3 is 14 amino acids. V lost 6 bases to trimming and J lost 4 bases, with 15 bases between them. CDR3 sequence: CASIPWSTPDTQYF. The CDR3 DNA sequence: TGTGCCAGCATCCCGTGGAGCACCCCAGATACGCAGTATTTT.

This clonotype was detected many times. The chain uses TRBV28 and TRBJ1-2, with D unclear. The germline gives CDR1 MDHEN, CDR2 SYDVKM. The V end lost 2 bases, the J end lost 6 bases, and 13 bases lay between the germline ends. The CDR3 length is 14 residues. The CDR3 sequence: CASSLDPMRNGYTF. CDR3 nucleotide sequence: TGTGCCAGCAGTTTAGACCCCATGAGAAATGGCTACACCTTC.

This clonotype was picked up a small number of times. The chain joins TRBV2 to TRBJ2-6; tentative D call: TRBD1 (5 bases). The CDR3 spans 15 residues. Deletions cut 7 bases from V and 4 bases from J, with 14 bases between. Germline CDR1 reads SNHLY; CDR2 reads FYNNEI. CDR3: CASTEGVRGANVLTF. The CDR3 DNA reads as TGTGCCAGCACCGAAGGGGTACGGGGGGCCAACGTCCTGACTTTC.